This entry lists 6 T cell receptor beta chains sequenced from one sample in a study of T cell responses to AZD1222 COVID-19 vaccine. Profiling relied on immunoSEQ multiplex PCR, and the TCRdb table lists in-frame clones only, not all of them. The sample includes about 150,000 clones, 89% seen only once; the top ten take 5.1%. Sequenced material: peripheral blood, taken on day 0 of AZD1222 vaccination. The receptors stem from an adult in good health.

The CDR3 DNA sequence: TGCGCCAGCAGCCAAGTTGGGACAGGGGGCGAAAGGCAGTTCTTC. Its translation is CASSQVGTGGERQFF. The chain links TRBV4-3 to TRBJ2-1; TRBD1 agrees at 12 bases. Germline loops: CDR1 LGHNA, CDR2 YSLEER. J was trimmed by 12 bases and V by 1 base; bases with no gene match: 7. There are 15 residues in the CDR3.

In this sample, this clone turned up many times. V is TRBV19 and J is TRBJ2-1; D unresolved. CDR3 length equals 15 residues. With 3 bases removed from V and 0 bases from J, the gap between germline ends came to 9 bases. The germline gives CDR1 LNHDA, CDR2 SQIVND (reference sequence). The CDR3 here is CASSMARSSYNEQFF. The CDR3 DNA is TGTGCCAGTAGTATGGCCCGCAGCTCCTACAATGAGCAGTTCTTC.

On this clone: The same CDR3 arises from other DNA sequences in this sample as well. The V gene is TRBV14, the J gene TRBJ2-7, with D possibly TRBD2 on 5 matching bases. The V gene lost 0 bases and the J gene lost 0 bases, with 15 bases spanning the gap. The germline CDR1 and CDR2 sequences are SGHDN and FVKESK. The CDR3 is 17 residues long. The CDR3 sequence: CASSQDLSPGYSYEQYF. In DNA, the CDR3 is TGTGCCAGCAGCCAAGATTTGTCCCCGGGGTACTCCTACGAGCAGTACTTC.

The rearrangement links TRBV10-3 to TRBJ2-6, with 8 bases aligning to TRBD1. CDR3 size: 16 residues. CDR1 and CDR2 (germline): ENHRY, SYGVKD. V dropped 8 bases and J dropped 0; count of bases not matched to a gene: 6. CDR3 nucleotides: TGTGCCATCGGACAGGGCCGTTACTCTGGGGCCAACGTCCTGACTTTC. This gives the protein CAIGQGRYSGANVLTF.

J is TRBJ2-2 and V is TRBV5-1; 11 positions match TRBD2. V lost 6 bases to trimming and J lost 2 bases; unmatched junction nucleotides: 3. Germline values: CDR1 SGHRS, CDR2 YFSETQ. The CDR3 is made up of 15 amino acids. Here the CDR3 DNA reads TGCGCCAGCACGGGGACTAGCGGTAACACCGGGGAGCTGTTTTTT. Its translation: CASTGTSGNTGELFF.

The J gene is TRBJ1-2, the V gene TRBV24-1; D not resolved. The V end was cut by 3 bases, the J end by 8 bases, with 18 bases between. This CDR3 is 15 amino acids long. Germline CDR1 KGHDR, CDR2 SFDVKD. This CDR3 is CATSDPMRGMGGYTF. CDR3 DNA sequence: TGTGCCACCAGTGATCCGATGCGAGGGATGGGAGGCTACACCTTC.